The source of this TCR beta chain is a study of T cell responses to AZD1222 COVID-19 vaccine. Second-dose recipients at about 4 or about 12 weeks were treated as one pooled group. Findings and caveats of the study: Once two AZD1222 doses were given, Spike-specific TCR breadth and depth went up. The study identified only 6 or 7 AZD1222 recipients as seropositive at baseline.

Clones were read by immunoSEQ multiplex PCR, and TCRdb kept only the in-frame ones, dropping some. This sample carries 150,000 to 180,000 clones, roughly 90% of them seen once, and the ten largest clones take 1.5%. About this clone itself: Its antigen is unknown.

In germline, CDR1 is LNHDA, CDR2 SQIVND (reference sequence). The J segment lost 6 bases and the V segment lost 0 bases, leaving 12 bases of the junction unmatched. CDR3 size: 18 residues. The sequence was obtained from an adult who received the AZD1222 COVID-19 vaccine. This sequence joins TRBV19 and TRBJ2-2; 8 bases map to TRBD2. This sample comprised peripheral blood, obtained 28 days after the second AZD1222 dose. CDR3 in DNA: TGTGCCAGTAGTATAGAGAGACTGAGCGGGAGCATGGCCGGGGAGCTGTTTTTT. Translated, it gives CASSIERLSGSMAGELFF. The variable domain in full, with the rest retrieved from reference TRBV19 and TRBJ2-2, is DGGITQSPKYLFRKEGQNVTLSCEQNLNHDAMYWYRQDPGQGLRLIYYSQIVNDFQKGDIAEGYSVSREKKESFPLTVTSAQKNPTAFYLCASSIERLSGSMAGELFFGEGSRLTVL.